This entry lists 17 T cell receptor beta chains sequenced from one sample in a study of T cell responses to AZD1222 COVID-19 vaccine (dated by TCRdb to the early 2020s). Library method: the immunoSEQ multiplex PCR assay. This is the immuneACCESS table as TCRdb keeps it, with only in-frame sequences that have V and J called. A part of the clones is gone; compared with another copy, unresolved V genes explain less than half, and the rest is unexplained. The sample table holds more than 70,000 clones, of which under 95% were seen once. The ten largest clones take up around 26% of the sample. The time point label, read with the paper, signifies: about 28 days (+/-7) after the second vaccine dose. This material consisted of peripheral blood, taken 28 days after the second AZD1222 dose. Receptor source: an adult who received the AZD1222 COVID-19 vaccine.

This chain's CDR3 is CASSLDQREWNEQFF. Here the CDR3 DNA reads TGTGCCAGCAGCTTAGACCAGCGGGAGTGGAATGAGCAGTTCTTC. The chain couples TRBV7-2 to TRBJ2-1, with 8 bases identical to TRBD2. Germline CDR1 and CDR2: SGHTA and FQGNSA. V shed 1 base, J shed 7 bases, and the junction held 6 bases outside the gene matches. CDR3 size: 15 residues. The full variable domain, rest sourced from reference TRBV7-2 and TRBJ2-1, is GAGVSQSPSNKVTEKGKDVELRCDPISGHTALYWYRQSLGQGLEFLIYFQGNSAPDKSGLPSDRFSAERTGGSVSTLTIQRTQQEDSAVYLCASSLDQREWNEQFFGPGTRLTVL.

The V and J genes are TRBV9 and TRBJ2-2; no reliable D call. The length of the CDR3 is 14 residues. Germline V gene sequence: CDR1 SGDLS, CDR2 YYNGEE. The V end lost 0 bases, the J end lost 3 bases, and 6 bases lay between the germline ends. This CDR3 reads CASSVEGDTGELFF. The CDR3 region has the DNA TGTGCCAGCAGCGTAGAGGGCGACACCGGGGAGCTGTTTTTT.

Only a few counts were recorded for this clone. This chain links TRBV28 with TRBJ2-7; TRBD1 or TRBD2 may be the D gene (5 bases each). CDR3 size: 14 residues. The germline V gene encodes CDR1 MDHEN and CDR2 SYDVKM. V was cut by 5 bases and J by 6 bases, with 17 bases left in between. Written as DNA, the CDR3 is TGTGCCAGCAGTGGAATAGGGGCGAGGGTCGAGCAGTACTTC. Translating it yields CASSGIGARVEQYF.

This chain's CDR3 is CSASGTGGNNQPQHF. CDR3 nucleotides: TGCAGTGCTAGTGGGACAGGGGGAAACAATCAGCCCCAGCATTTT. The rearrangement links TRBV20-1 to TRBJ1-5, with TRBD1 matching 11 bases. Germline loops: CDR1 DFQATT, CDR2 SNEGSKA (reference sequence). The CDR3 has 15 amino acids. Trimming at V came to 3 bases and at J to 3 bases, leaving 4 bases not matched to a gene.

The V and J genes are TRBV24-1 and TRBJ2-1; D is ambiguous. The V end was cut by 4 bases, the J end by 6 bases, with 9 bases between. The CDR3 loop spans 13 amino acids. The germline V gene has CDR1 KGHDR and CDR2 SFDVKD. CDR3 residues: CATSDPPLNEQFF. CDR3 nucleotides: TGTGCCACCAGTGACCCCCCCCTCAATGAGCAGTTCTTC.

On this clone: Its ends do not fully match the called genes, so a read error is possible. The sample contains more than one DNA sequence encoding this CDR3. This chain uses TRBV28 with TRBJ2-2, with D maybe TRBD2 (6 bases). This CDR3 region has 15 residues. Germline CDR1 is MDHEN and CDR2 is SYDVKM. The CDR3 protein is CASSLLTGAGGELFF. The CDR3 DNA follows: TGTGCCAGCAGTTTATTGACGGGAGCCGGCGGGGAACTGTTTTTT.

The chain uses TRBV10-3 and TRBJ2-7, with 16 bases that match TRBD2. The V gene's germline CDR1 is ENHRY and CDR2 SYGVKD. There are 18 residues in the CDR3. The junction had 7 bases not matched to a gene; V was cut back by 3 bases and J by 2 bases. The CDR3 DNA follows: TGTGCCATCAGTGACCCGGGACTAGCGGGAGGGGAACCCTACGAGCAGTACTTC. Its translation is CAISDPGLAGGEPYEQYF.

The J gene is TRBJ1-5, the V gene TRBV6-2 or TRBV6-3; D is possibly TRBD1 (5 bases). CDR3 length equals 11 residues. Trimming shortened V by 2 bases and J by 9 bases, and 5 bases separated the two germline ends. In germline, CDR1 is MNHEY, CDR2 SVGEGT. DNA of the CDR3: TGTGCCAGCAGTTACCAGGGGCCCCAGCATTTT. Its protein is CASSYQGPQHF.

In this sample, this clone turned up once. The rearrangement links TRBV18 to TRBJ1-6, with a tentative D call TRBD1 (5 bases). From germline, CDR1 is KGHSH and CDR2 LQKENI. This CDR3 contains 13 residues. V lost 3 bases to trimming and J lost 7 bases, with 7 bases between them. The CDR3 region is CASSPRGNSPLHF. CDR3 nucleotides: TGTGCCAGCTCACCCCGGGGGAATTCACCCCTCCACTTT.

This chain connects TRBV7-9 to TRBJ1-4; D gene uncertain. CDR1 SEHNR and CDR2 FQNEAQ come from the germline V gene (reference sequence). This CDR3 has 13 amino acids. V was pared by 5 bases and J by 13 bases, with 17 bases between. This chain's CDR3 is CASSVGFSGGLFF. The DNA for the CDR3 is TGTGCCAGCAGCGTAGGATTTTCCGGAGGACTGTTTTTT.

The CDR3 nucleotides are TGTGCCATCAGAACCACCGGGACAGGGGGTATACACACTGAAGCTTTCTTT. Protein: CAIRTTGTGGIHTEAFF. This chain joins TRBV10-3 and TRBJ1-1; TRBD1 aligns across 11 bases. After removal of 6 bases from V and 3 bases from J, the junction contained 12 bases not matched to a gene. Germline CDR1 ENHRY, CDR2 SYGVKD. CDR3 length equals 17 residues.

This rearrangement joins TRBV9 to TRBJ2-3; a weak D match, TRBD2 (5 bases). V was trimmed by 4 bases and J by 0 bases, leaving 12 bases between them. Looked up from germline, CDR1 is SGDLS and CDR2 is YYNGEE. The CDR3 length is 15 residues. The chain's CDR3 is CASSPTRSSTDTQYF. CDR3 in DNA: TGTGCCAGCAGCCCTACTAGATCTAGCACAGATACGCAGTATTTT.

The V and J genes are TRBV27 and TRBJ2-5; D gene unclear. The V gene lost 2 bases and the J gene lost 5 bases, with 12 bases spanning the gap. CDR3 length equals 14 residues. The V gene's germline CDR1 is MNHEY and CDR2 SMNVEV (reference sequence). The CDR3 coding sequence is TGTGCCAGCAGTTTAACCGGGTCGGGCGAGACCCAGTACTTC. Protein: CASSLTGSGETQYF.

The chain has TRBV29-1 and TRBJ2-2; possible D gene TRBD2, 7 bases. Trimming pared 1 base from V and 0 bases from J, leaving 9 bases between. Germline CDR1 is SQVTM and CDR2 is ANQGSEA. The CDR3 runs to 15 residues. The CDR3, as DNA: TGCAGCGTTGAAGGCGGGGGCACGAACACCGGGGAGCTGTTTTTT. Translation: CSVEGGGTNTGELFF.

This rearrangement joins TRBV28 to TRBJ2-5, with D uncertain. CDR3 length: 13 residues. Between the trimmed V and J ends, which lost 2 bases and 5 bases, there was a span of 9 bases. From germline, CDR1 is MDHEN and CDR2 SYDVKM. CDR3 loop: CASSLSFLETQYF. As DNA, the CDR3 is TGTGCCAGCAGTTTAAGCTTTTTGGAGACCCAGTACTTC.

The V gene is TRBV25-1, the J gene TRBJ1-1; D uncertain. V was trimmed by 3 bases and J by 3 bases, leaving 14 bases between them. CDR3 length: 15 residues. CDR1 MGHDK and CDR2 SYGVNS come from the germline V gene. CDR3: CASSDPFSSHTEAFF. The CDR3 DNA reads TGTGCCAGCAGTGATCCCTTTAGTAGTCACACTGAAGCTTTCTTT.

This chain uses TRBV12-3 or TRBV12-4 with TRBJ2-7; D perhaps matches TRBD1 (5 bases). The CDR3 spans 13 residues. Trimming pared 7 bases from V and 6 bases from J, leaving 16 bases between. The CDR3: CASTPGAGLEQYF. The CDR3 DNA is TGTGCCAGCACCCCTGGGGCAGGGCTCGAGCAGTACTTC.